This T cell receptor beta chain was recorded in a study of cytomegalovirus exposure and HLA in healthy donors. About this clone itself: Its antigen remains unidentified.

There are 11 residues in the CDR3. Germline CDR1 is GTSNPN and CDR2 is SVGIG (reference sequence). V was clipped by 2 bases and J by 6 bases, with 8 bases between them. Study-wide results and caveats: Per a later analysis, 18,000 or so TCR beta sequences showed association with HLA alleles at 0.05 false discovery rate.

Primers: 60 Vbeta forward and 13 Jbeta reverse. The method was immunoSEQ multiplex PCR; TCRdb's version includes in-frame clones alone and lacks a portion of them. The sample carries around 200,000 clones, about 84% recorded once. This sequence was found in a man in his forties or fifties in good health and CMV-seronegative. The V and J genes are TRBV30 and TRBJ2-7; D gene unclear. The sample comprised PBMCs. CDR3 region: CAWSLAGEQYF. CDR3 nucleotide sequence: TGTGCCTGGAGTTTAGCTGGCGAGCAGTACTTC.